This is a list of T cell receptor beta chains from one sample in a study of shared T cell receptors in the human thymus. Repertoires were generated with immunoSEQ multiplex PCR, while TCRdb's copy carries only in-frame clones and drops some. The data hold 540,000 or so clones, with about 84% observed a single time. Separately, the same data were catalogued under a study of human thymus T cells.

The specimen sequenced was thymocytes. These receptors were obtained from a boy younger than two with a congenital heart defect. CDR3s include the opening cysteine and the closing phenylalanine or tryptophan. The D gene is left open where the match is weak. Some rows have no size entry. The others give once, few or many, or a class for an expanded clone.

v_gene: TRBV5-8; d_gene: TRBD1; j_gene: TRBJ2-1; abundance: .; CDR3aa: CASSPGTGWNEQFF; CDR3nt: TGTGCCAGCAGCCCTGGGACAGGGTGGAATGAGCAGTTCTTC
v_gene: TRBV5-5; d_gene: TRBD1; j_gene: TRBJ2-5; abundance: once; CDR3aa: CASSLKGQAQETQYF; CDR3nt: TGTGCCAGCAGCTTGAAAGGACAGGCCCAAGAGACCCAGTACTTC
v_gene: TRBV11-2; d_gene: TRBD1; j_gene: TRBJ2-1; abundance: .; CDR3aa: CASSLVPGQGYHNEQFF; CDR3nt: TGTGCCAGCAGCTTAGTCCCGGGACAGGGGTACCACAATGAGCAGTTCTTC
v_gene: TRBV28; d_gene: TRBD1; j_gene: TRBJ2-5; abundance: .; CDR3aa: CASSLHGQGAETQYF; CDR3nt: TGTGCCAGCAGTTTACACGGACAGGGGGCAGAGACCCAGTACTTC
v_gene: TRBV2; d_gene: .; j_gene: TRBJ2-1; abundance: .; CDR3aa: CARTRPSTRALYNEQFF; CDR3nt: TGTGCCAGGACTAGACCTTCCACCCGAGCCCTTTACAATGAGCAGTTCTTC
v_gene: TRBV21-1; d_gene: .; j_gene: TRBJ2-2; abundance: .; CDR3aa: CASSKGLPYTGELFF; CDR3nt: TGTGCCAGCAGCAAGGGACTACCTTACACCGGGGAGCTGTTTTTT
v_gene: TRBV6-5; d_gene: TRBD2; j_gene: TRBJ2-5; abundance: few; CDR3aa: CASGGSGRYQETQYF; CDR3nt: TGTGCCAGCGGGGGCAGCGGGAGGTACCAAGAGACCCAGTACTTC
v_gene: TRBV23-1; d_gene: .; j_gene: TRBJ2-7; abundance: .; CDR3aa: CASSGGAAYEQYF; CDR3nt: TGCGCCAGCAGCGGAGGGGCTGCCTACGAGCAGTACTTC
v_gene: TRBV15; d_gene: TRBD2; j_gene: TRBJ2-1; abundance: .; CDR3aa: CATSGKREGYNEQFF; CDR3nt: TGTGCCACCAGCGGAAAGCGGGAGGGCTACAATGAGCAGTTCTTC
v_gene: TRBV28; d_gene: TRBD2; j_gene: TRBJ2-5; abundance: .; CDR3aa: CASSPETSGSAGNQETQYF; CDR3nt: TGTGCCAGCAGTCCCGAGACTAGCGGGAGTGCGGGTAACCAAGAGACCCAGTACTTC
v_gene: TRBV11-2; d_gene: TRBD1; j_gene: TRBJ1-2; abundance: .; CDR3aa: CASSLIGGTGRGYGYTF; CDR3nt: TGTGCCAGCAGCTTAATCGGTGGGACAGGGAGAGGATATGGCTACACCTTC
v_gene: TRBV27; d_gene: .; j_gene: TRBJ2-7; abundance: .; CDR3aa: CASSLIQGYEQYF; CDR3nt: TGTGCCAGCAGTTTGATACAGGGCTACGAGCAGTACTTC
v_gene: TRBV14; d_gene: .; j_gene: TRBJ2-3; abundance: .; CDR3aa: CASSQSTKRSTDTQYF; CDR3nt: TGTGCCAGCAGCCAATCGACTAAGCGGAGCACAGATACGCAGTATTTT
v_gene: TRBV27; d_gene: TRBD1; j_gene: TRBJ1-2; abundance: .; CDR3aa: CASSPADRDYGYTF; CDR3nt: TGTGCCAGCAGTCCTGCGGACAGGGACTATGGCTACACCTTC
v_gene: TRBV10-3; d_gene: .; j_gene: TRBJ1-1; abundance: once; CDR3aa: CAISESIRPRGATEAFF; CDR3nt: TGTGCCATCAGTGAGTCGATTCGACCTCGGGGGGCCACTGAAGCTTTCTTT
v_gene: TRBV5-4; d_gene: TRBD2; j_gene: TRBJ2-7; abundance: .; CDR3aa: CASSSRGGHTYEQYF; CDR3nt: TGTGCCAGCAGCTCCCGGGGGGGACACACCTACGAGCAGTACTTC
v_gene: TRBV6-5; d_gene: .; j_gene: TRBJ2-6; abundance: .; CDR3aa: CASSYGAAGANVLTF; CDR3nt: TGTGCCAGCAGTTACGGAGCGGCTGGGGCCAACGTCCTGACTTTC
v_gene: TRBV7-9; d_gene: TRBD2; j_gene: TRBJ2-1; abundance: .; CDR3aa: CASSLTSGRGTEQFF; CDR3nt: TGTGCCAGCAGCTTAACTAGCGGGAGGGGTACTGAGCAGTTCTTC
v_gene: TRBV25-1; d_gene: TRBD2; j_gene: TRBJ2-1; abundance: .; CDR3aa: CASRATSDYYNEQFF; CDR3nt: TGTGCCAGCAGGGCGACTAGCGACTATTACAATGAGCAGTTCTTC
v_gene: TRBV29-1; d_gene: TRBD2; j_gene: TRBJ2-1; abundance: .; CDR3aa: CSVIRCGSRSSYNEQFF; CDR3nt: TGCAGCGTCATCCGGTGCGGGAGCCGGAGCTCCTACAATGAGCAGTTCTTC
v_gene: TRBV5-6; d_gene: TRBD2; j_gene: TRBJ2-7; abundance: .; CDR3aa: CASSLKLAGGPEEQYF; CDR3nt: TGTGCCAGCAGCTTAAAACTAGCGGGAGGGCCCGAAGAGCAGTACTTC
v_gene: TRBV28; d_gene: .; j_gene: TRBJ2-7; abundance: .; CDR3aa: CASSLWSGDTGGSDEQYF; CDR3nt: TGTGCCAGCAGTTTATGGAGCGGTGACACGGGGGGCTCCGACGAGCAGTACTTC
v_gene: TRBV27; d_gene: TRBD2; j_gene: TRBJ2-7; abundance: .; CDR3aa: CASRRGLAGFYEQYF; CDR3nt: TGTGCCAGCAGAAGAGGACTAGCGGGTTTCTACGAGCAGTACTTC
v_gene: TRBV5-1; d_gene: .; j_gene: TRBJ2-7; abundance: .; CDR3aa: CASSLGGGPLYEQYF; CDR3nt: TGCGCCAGCAGCTTGGGAGGGGGACCCCTCTACGAGCAGTACTTC
v_gene: TRBV11-2; d_gene: TRBD2; j_gene: TRBJ2-2; abundance: .; CDR3aa: CASSSQTSGSAGELFF; CDR3nt: TGTGCCAGCAGCTCTCAGACTAGCGGGAGCGCCGGGGAGCTGTTTTTT
v_gene: TRBV7-9; d_gene: TRBD2; j_gene: TRBJ2-7; abundance: .; CDR3aa: CASSSGGLAGDYEQYF; CDR3nt: TGTGCCAGCAGCTCTGGGGGACTAGCGGGGGACTACGAGCAGTACTTC
v_gene: TRBV12-5; d_gene: TRBD2; j_gene: TRBJ2-1; abundance: .; CDR3aa: CASGKNGLGLGNEQFF; CDR3nt: TGTGCTAGTGGTAAGAACGGACTAGGCCTGGGTAATGAGCAGTTCTTC
v_gene: TRBV18; d_gene: TRBD1; j_gene: TRBJ2-2; abundance: few; CDR3aa: CASSPPGTGAGELFF; CDR3nt: TGTGCCAGCTCGCCTCCGGGGACAGGGGCTGGGGAGCTGTTTTTT
v_gene: TRBV28; d_gene: TRBD2; j_gene: TRBJ2-7; abundance: .; CDR3aa: CASSPREGTYF; CDR3nt: TGTGCCAGCAGTCCCCGGGAGGGAACGTACTTC
v_gene: TRBV18; d_gene: .; j_gene: TRBJ2-5; abundance: .; CDR3aa: CASSPGTSKETQYF; CDR3nt: TGTGCCAGCTCACCGGGGACTTCCAAAGAGACCCAGTACTTC
v_gene: TRBV20-1; d_gene: .; j_gene: TRBJ2-7; abundance: .; CDR3aa: CSAQNYEQYF; CDR3nt: TGCAGTGCTCAAAACTACGAGCAGTACTTC
v_gene: TRBV5-6; d_gene: TRBD2; j_gene: TRBJ2-7; abundance: .; CDR3aa: CASARLAGAYEQYF; CDR3nt: TGTGCCAGCGCAAGACTAGCGGGAGCTTACGAGCAGTACTTC
v_gene: TRBV6-1; d_gene: TRBD2; j_gene: TRBJ2-1; abundance: few; CDR3aa: CASSAPGREGYNEQFF; CDR3nt: TGTGCCAGCAGTGCCCCGGGTAGGGAGGGTTACAATGAGCAGTTCTTC
v_gene: TRBV15; d_gene: .; j_gene: TRBJ1-4; abundance: few; CDR3aa: CATSRVPGDDGGLFF; CDR3nt: TGTGCCACCAGCAGAGTTCCGGGGGACGACGGGGGACTGTTTTTT
v_gene: TRBV4-2; d_gene: .; j_gene: TRBJ2-7; abundance: .; CDR3aa: CASSQEAGATPNYEQYF; CDR3nt: TGTGCCAGCAGCCAAGAGGCTGGGGCGACACCAAATTACGAGCAGTACTTC
v_gene: TRBV27; d_gene: TRBD1; j_gene: TRBJ1-1; abundance: few; CDR3aa: CASTHQGAGEAFF; CDR3nt: TGTGCCAGCACCCACCAGGGGGCAGGTGAAGCTTTCTTT
v_gene: TRBV30; d_gene: TRBD1; j_gene: TRBJ2-2; abundance: .; CDR3aa: CAWSVKDRIDTGELFF; CDR3nt: TGTGCCTGGAGCGTCAAGGACAGGATAGACACCGGGGAGCTGTTTTTT
v_gene: TRBV7-9; d_gene: TRBD1; j_gene: TRBJ2-2; abundance: .; CDR3aa: CASSSGQQNTGELFF; CDR3nt: TGTGCCAGCAGCTCGGGACAGCAGAACACCGGGGAGCTGTTTTTT
v_gene: TRBV28; d_gene: .; j_gene: TRBJ1-3; abundance: .; CDR3aa: CASSPLGRGLSGNTIYF; CDR3nt: TGTGCCAGCAGTCCCTTAGGACGGGGACTCTCTGGAAACACCATATATTTT
v_gene: TRBV6-4; d_gene: TRBD1; j_gene: TRBJ1-5; abundance: .; CDR3aa: CASRGTAYSNQPQHF; CDR3nt: TGTGCCAGCAGGGGGACAGCATATAGCAATCAGCCCCAGCATTTT
v_gene: TRBV5-1; d_gene: .; j_gene: TRBJ2-1; abundance: .; CDR3aa: CASSHSADNEQFF; CDR3nt: TGCGCCAGCAGCCATTCAGCGGACAATGAGCAGTTCTTC
v_gene: TRBV12-5; d_gene: .; j_gene: TRBJ1-2; abundance: .; CDR3aa: CASEGWIYGYTF; CDR3nt: TGTGCTTCTGAGGGATGGATCTATGGCTACACCTTC
v_gene: TRBV21-1; d_gene: .; j_gene: TRBJ1-1; abundance: .; CDR3aa: CASTTSGQGKMAEAFF; CDR3nt: TGTGCCAGCACCACCTCGGGACAGGGAAAGATGGCTGAAGCTTTCTTT
v_gene: TRBV7-2; d_gene: .; j_gene: TRBJ2-5; abundance: .; CDR3aa: CASSLAPRSQETQYF; CDR3nt: TGTGCCAGCAGCTTAGCCCCGCGGTCCCAAGAGACCCAGTACTTC
v_gene: TRBV19; d_gene: TRBD1; j_gene: TRBJ1-1; abundance: .; CDR3aa: CASSGTGGPEAFF; CDR3nt: TGTGCCAGTAGTGGGACAGGGGGCCCTGAAGCTTTCTTT
v_gene: TRBV5-8; d_gene: TRBD2; j_gene: TRBJ2-7; abundance: .; CDR3aa: CASSSWGEGLACEQYF; CDR3nt: TGTGCCAGCAGCTCTTGGGGGGAGGGCCTGGCTTGCGAGCAGTACTTC
v_gene: TRBV6-1; d_gene: .; j_gene: TRBJ2-7; abundance: .; CDR3aa: CASSEAVAGAPLIYEQYF; CDR3nt: TGTGCCAGCAGTGAAGCGGTAGCAGGGGCCCCCCTAATCTACGAGCAGTACTTC
v_gene: TRBV30; d_gene: .; j_gene: TRBJ1-2; abundance: .; CDR3aa: CAWSLTRTLYGYTF; CDR3nt: TGTGCCTGGAGTCTGACCCGGACACTCTATGGCTACACCTTC
v_gene: TRBV14; d_gene: .; j_gene: TRBJ2-3; abundance: .; CDR3aa: CASSLGWQGTDTQYF; CDR3nt: TGTGCCAGCAGCCTCGGTTGGCAGGGCACAGATACGCAGTATTTT
v_gene: TRBV25-1; d_gene: TRBD1; j_gene: TRBJ2-7; abundance: .; CDR3aa: CASSESGTGPYEQYF; CDR3nt: TGTGCCAGCAGTGAATCGGGGACAGGGCCCTACGAGCAGTACTTC
v_gene: TRBV7-9; d_gene: .; j_gene: TRBJ2-7; abundance: .; CDR3aa: CASSLVIGVGRAYEQYF; CDR3nt: TGTGCCAGCAGCTTAGTGATTGGTGTAGGCAGGGCCTACGAGCAGTACTTC
v_gene: TRBV29-1; d_gene: .; j_gene: TRBJ2-5; abundance: .; CDR3aa: CSVVQTFLETQYF; CDR3nt: TGCAGCGTTGTTCAAACTTTTCTGGAGACCCAGTACTTC
v_gene: TRBV4-2; d_gene: .; j_gene: TRBJ1-2; abundance: .; CDR3aa: CASSQGRSNYGYTF; CDR3nt: TGTGCCAGCAGCCAAGGCAGGTCTAACTATGGCTACACCTTC
v_gene: TRBV7-6; d_gene: .; j_gene: TRBJ2-1; abundance: .; CDR3aa: CASSLEGVGSSYNEQFF; CDR3nt: TGTGCCAGCAGCTTAGAGGGCGTTGGGAGCTCCTACAATGAGCAGTTCTTC
v_gene: TRBV7-2; d_gene: TRBD2; j_gene: TRBJ2-3; abundance: .; CDR3aa: CASSLEGDAGTSSPDTQYF; CDR3nt: TGTGCCAGCAGCTTAGAGGGTGATGCGGGGACTAGTAGTCCAGATACGCAGTATTTT
v_gene: TRBV14; d_gene: TRBD1; j_gene: TRBJ2-5; abundance: .; CDR3aa: CASSLKQGLETQYF; CDR3nt: TGTGCCAGCAGCCTCAAACAGGGGCTAGAGACCCAGTACTTC
v_gene: TRBV12-5; d_gene: .; j_gene: TRBJ1-5; abundance: .; CDR3aa: CASGLVLEGPPGQPQHF; CDR3nt: TGTGCTAGTGGTTTGGTACTGGAGGGGCCCCCAGGTCAGCCCCAGCATTTT